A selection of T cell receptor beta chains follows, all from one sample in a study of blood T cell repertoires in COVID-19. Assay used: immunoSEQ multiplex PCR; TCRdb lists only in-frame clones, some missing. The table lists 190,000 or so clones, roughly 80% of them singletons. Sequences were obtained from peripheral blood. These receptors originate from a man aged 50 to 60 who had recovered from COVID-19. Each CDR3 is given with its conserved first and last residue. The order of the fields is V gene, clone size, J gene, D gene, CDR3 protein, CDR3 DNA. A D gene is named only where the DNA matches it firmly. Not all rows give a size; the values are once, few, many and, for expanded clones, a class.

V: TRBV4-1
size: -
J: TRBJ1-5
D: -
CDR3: CASSYGTTSNQPQHF
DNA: TGCGCCAGCAGCTACGGGACAACAAGCAATCAGCCCCAGCATTTT

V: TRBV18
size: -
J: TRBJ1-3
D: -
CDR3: CASSGGSNGNTIYF
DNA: TGTGCCAGCTCCGGGGGGTCGAACGGAAACACCATATATTTT

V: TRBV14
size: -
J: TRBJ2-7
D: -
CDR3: CASSQNFNQGEQYF
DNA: TGTGCCAGCAGCCAAAATTTTAATCAGGGCGAGCAGTACTTC

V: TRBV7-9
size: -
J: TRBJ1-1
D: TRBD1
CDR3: CASSLPWTGGPTEAFF
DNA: TGTGCCAGCAGCTTACCATGGACAGGGGGGCCAACTGAAGCTTTCTTT

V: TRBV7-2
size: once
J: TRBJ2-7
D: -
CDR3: CASSLEGGPYEQYF
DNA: TGTGCCAGCAGCCTAGAGGGCGGGCCCTACGAGCAGTACTTC

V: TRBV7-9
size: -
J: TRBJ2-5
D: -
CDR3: CASSLRQQETQYF
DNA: TGTGCCAGCAGCTTAAGACAGCAAGAGACCCAGTACTTC

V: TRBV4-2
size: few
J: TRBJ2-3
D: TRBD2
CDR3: CASSQDPGTSGATSTDTQYF
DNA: TGTGCCAGCAGCCAAGATCCCGGGACTAGCGGAGCTACTAGCACAGATACGCAGTATTTT

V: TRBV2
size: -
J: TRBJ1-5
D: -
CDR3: CASSSQTGNQPQHF
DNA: TGTGCCAGCAGTTCACAAACCGGCAATCAGCCCCAGCATTTT

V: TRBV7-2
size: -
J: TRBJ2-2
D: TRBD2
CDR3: CASSLAGGKSGELFF
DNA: TGTGCCAGCAGCTTAGCGGGAGGGAAATCCGGGGAGCTGTTTTTT

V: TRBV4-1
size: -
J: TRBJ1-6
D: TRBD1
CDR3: CASSLPTGSNSPLHF
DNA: TGCGCCAGCAGCCTACCGACAGGGAGTAATTCACCCCTCCACTTT

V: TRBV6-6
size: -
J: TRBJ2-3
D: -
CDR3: CASTPPGARTDTQYF
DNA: TGTGCCAGCACCCCTCCAGGGGCACGCACAGATACGCAGTATTTT

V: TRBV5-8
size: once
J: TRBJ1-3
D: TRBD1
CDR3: CASSLPGGRNTIYF
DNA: TGTGCCAGCAGCCTTCCAGGGGGGCGAAACACCATATATTTT

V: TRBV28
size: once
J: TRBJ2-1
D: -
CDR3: CASSSHGRGEQFF
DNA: TGTGCCAGCAGTTCCCACGGGCGGGGAGAGCAGTTCTTC

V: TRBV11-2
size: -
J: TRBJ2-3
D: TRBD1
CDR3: CASSSGQGGSGDTQYF
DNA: TGTGCCAGCAGCTCCGGACAGGGAGGTTCGGGGGATACGCAGTATTTT

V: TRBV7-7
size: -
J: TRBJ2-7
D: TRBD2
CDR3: CASSLTSGEVSEQYF
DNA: TGTGCCAGCAGCCTGACTAGCGGGGAGGTCAGCGAGCAGTACTTC

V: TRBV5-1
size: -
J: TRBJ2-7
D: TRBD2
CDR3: CASSLDTSGVYEQYF
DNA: TGCGCCAGCAGCTTGGATACTAGCGGGGTCTACGAGCAGTACTTC

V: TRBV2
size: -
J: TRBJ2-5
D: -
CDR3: CASSGLAWYQETQYF
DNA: TGTGCCAGCTCCGGCCTAGCGTGGTACCAAGAGACCCAGTACTTC

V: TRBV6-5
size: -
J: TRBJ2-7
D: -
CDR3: CASIMSRSGSYEQYF
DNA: TGTGCCAGCATCATGAGTCGGAGCGGCTCCTACGAGCAGTACTTC

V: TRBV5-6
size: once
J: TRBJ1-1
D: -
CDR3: CASSFGRGTEAFF
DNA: TGTGCCAGCAGCTTTGGAAGGGGCACTGAAGCTTTCTTT

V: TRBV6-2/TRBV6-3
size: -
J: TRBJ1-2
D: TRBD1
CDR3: CASSYLTGASYGYTF
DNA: TGTGCCAGCAGTTACTTGACAGGGGCTTCCTATGGCTACACCTTC

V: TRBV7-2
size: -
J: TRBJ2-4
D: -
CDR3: CASSLSRQDNIQYF
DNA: TGTGCCAGCAGCTTATCCCGCCAGGATAACATTCAGTACTTC

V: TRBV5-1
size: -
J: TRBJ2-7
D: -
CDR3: CASSFGLQPLYF
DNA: TGCGCCAGCAGCTTTGGGCTACAGCCCCTGTACTTC

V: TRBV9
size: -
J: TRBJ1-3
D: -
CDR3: CASSPPPGVSGNTIYF
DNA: TGTGCCAGCAGCCCGCCCCCAGGGGTCTCTGGAAACACCATATATTTT

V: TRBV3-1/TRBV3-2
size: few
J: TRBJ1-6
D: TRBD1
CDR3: CASSPTNRGRVNSPLHF
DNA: TGTGCCAGCAGCCCTACAAACAGGGGGCGCGTGAATTCACCCCTCCACTTT

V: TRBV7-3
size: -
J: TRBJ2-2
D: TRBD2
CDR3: CASSLTGTTTGELFF
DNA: TGTGCCAGCAGCTTAACCGGGACTACTACCGGGGAGCTGTTTTTT

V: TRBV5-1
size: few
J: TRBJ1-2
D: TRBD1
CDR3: CASRLTLQGLDGYTF
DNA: TGCGCCAGCAGATTAACCCTACAGGGGCTGGATGGCTACACCTTC

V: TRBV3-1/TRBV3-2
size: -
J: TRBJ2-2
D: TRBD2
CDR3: CASSQDSAGVDTGELFF
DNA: TGTGCCAGCAGCCAAGATTCCGCGGGAGTCGACACCGGGGAGCTGTTTTTT

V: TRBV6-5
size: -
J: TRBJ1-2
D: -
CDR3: CASSKQGNGYTF
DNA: TGTGCCAGCAGTAAACAGGGAAATGGCTACACCTTC

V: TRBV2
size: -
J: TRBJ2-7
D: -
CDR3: CASSLEGGNEQYF
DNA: TGTGCCAGCAGTCTAGAGGGTGGAAACGAGCAGTACTTC

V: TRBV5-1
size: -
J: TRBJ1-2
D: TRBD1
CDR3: CASSLALGQGSRGYTF
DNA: TGCGCCAGCAGCTTGGCCCTGGGACAGGGCTCGCGCGGCTACACCTTC